These T cell receptor beta chains were read from a single sample in a study of beta chain features in type 1 diabetes. Produced via immunoSEQ multiplex PCR; TCRdb's table is partial and in-frame only. The data hold hundreds of thousands of clones, with 11% to 15% observed a single time. What was sequenced was naive CD4+ T cells from blood. These receptors were obtained from a man aged 18 to 29 with type 1 diabetes. CDR3s include the opening cysteine and the closing phenylalanine or tryptophan. The D gene is left open where the match is weak. Only part of the rows carry a size: once, few, many, or a class if the clone is expanded.

D gene	V gene	clone size	J gene	CDR3 DNA	CDR3 protein
NA	TRBV5-1	few	TRBJ2-2	TGCGCCAGCAGCTTGGCCGGCCGAGGGTGGTCCGGGGAGCTGTTTTTT	CASSLAGRGWSGELFF
NA	TRBV9	NA	TRBJ2-1	TGTGCCAGCAGCGTAGCCGGCTACAATGAGCAGTTCTTC	CASSVAGYNEQFF
NA	TRBV2	NA	TRBJ1-6	TGTGCCAGCCACCGGGACGGTGAAAATTCACCCCTCCACTTT	CASHRDGENSPLHF
TRBD1	TRBV30	NA	TRBJ1-2	TGTGCCTGGACCCGGGGACAGGGGCAAACTAACTATGGCTACACCTTC	CAWTRGQGQTNYGYTF
NA	TRBV29-1	NA	TRBJ2-3	TGCAGCGTTGGACTCAAAGGAGTCACAGATACGCAGTATTTT	CSVGLKGVTDTQYF
TRBD2	TRBV10-3	NA	TRBJ2-3	TGTGCCATCGGGGGACTAGCGGCCACTAGCACAGATACGCAGTATTTT	CAIGGLAATSTDTQYF
TRBD2	TRBV10-2	few	TRBJ2-5	TGCGCCAGCGGGGACTATTATGAGACCCAGTACTTC	CASGDYYETQYF
NA	TRBV30	few	TRBJ1-1	TGTGCCTGGAAGATCACTGAAGCTTTCTTT	CAWKITEAFF
NA	TRBV7-9	NA	TRBJ1-4	TGTGCCAGCAGCTTAGGGAATTCCCCAACCGAAAAACTGTTTTTT	CASSLGNSPTEKLFF
NA	TRBV9	NA	TRBJ1-3	TGTGCCAGCAGTCTCGGTGTCTCTGGAAACACCATATATTTT	CASSLGVSGNTIYF
NA	TRBV7-9	few	TRBJ2-3	TGTGCCAGCAGCCCAGGGACTCTGAGCACAGATACGCAGTATTTT	CASSPGTLSTDTQYF
NA	TRBV18	NA	TRBJ1-1	TGTGCCAGCTCACCAGGGGTACAGCTGAACACTGAAGCTTTCTTT	CASSPGVQLNTEAFF
TRBD1	TRBV29-1	NA	TRBJ2-7	TGCAGCGTCGCAGCCAGGGACAGAGCCTACGAGCAGTACTTC	CSVAARDRAYEQYF
NA	TRBV5-1	few	TRBJ2-3	TGCGCCAGCAGCTTGAGTGCTAGCACAGATACGCAGTATTTT	CASSLSASTDTQYF
NA	TRBV13	NA	TRBJ2-1	TGTGCCAGCAGCCCCTGGGTCGGGGGCCCCTACAATGAGCAGTTCTTC	CASSPWVGGPYNEQFF
TRBD2	TRBV30	few	TRBJ2-7	TGTGCCTGGGCGTTCAGCGCGGGGGGGCCCTACGAGCAGTACTTC	CAWAFSAGGPYEQYF
NA	TRBV7-9	NA	TRBJ1-1	TGTGCCAGCAGCTACTTGGGCAGGGCCGCTTTCTTT	CASSYLGRAAFF
NA	TRBV6-1	NA	TRBJ1-5	TGTGCCAGCAGTGGCCAAGGGAGGCAGCCCCAGCATTTT	CASSGQGRQPQHF
TRBD2	TRBV29-1	few	TRBJ2-7	TGCAGCGCCGGGGGAGGGAGCGAGCAGTACTTC	CSAGGGSEQYF
NA	TRBV2	few	TRBJ1-2	TGTGCCAGCAGATCTCAGGGAAACTATGGCTACACCTTC	CASRSQGNYGYTF
NA	TRBV30	few	TRBJ1-2	TGTGCCTGGAGCCCGGGACGGATTAACTATGGCTACACCTTC	CAWSPGRINYGYTF
NA	TRBV6-5	few	TRBJ1-5	TGTGCCAGCAGTGGGGACACGATCACTCAGCCCCAGCATTTT	CASSGDTITQPQHF
NA	TRBV7-6	NA	TRBJ2-6	TGTGCCAGCAGCTTAGTGGCTGGGGCCAACGTCCTGACTTTC	CASSLVAGANVLTF
NA	TRBV6-6	few	TRBJ2-1	TGTGCCAGCTCCCAGGGGTCTGAGCAGTTCTTC	CASSQGSEQFF
NA	TRBV29-1	few	TRBJ2-3	TGCAGCGTTTTGTTTAGAGATACGCAGTATTTT	CSVLFRDTQYF
NA	TRBV5-1	NA	TRBJ1-3	TGCGCCAGCAGCCCCCCGACTGGAAACACCATATATTTT	CASSPPTGNTIYF
NA	TRBV6-5	NA	TRBJ2-5	TGTGCCAGCAGTTACTCGGGAGAGACCCAGTACTTC	CASSYSGETQYF
TRBD2	TRBV4-1	NA	TRBJ2-1	TGCGCCAGCAGCCAAGATCCCCATACGGGGGGAGGGAGATACAATGAGCAGTTCTTC	CASSQDPHTGGGRYNEQFF
NA	TRBV9	NA	TRBJ1-2	TGTGCCAGCAGCGTATACACAAACTATGGCTACACCTTC	CASSVYTNYGYTF
TRBD1	TRBV6-5	few	TRBJ2-3	TGTGCCAGCAGTGGACAGGGGGCTTCAGATACGCAGTATTTT	CASSGQGASDTQYF
TRBD1	TRBV4-2	few	TRBJ2-1	TGTGCCAGCAGCCAAGAGCCTTCAGGGGGCTACAATGAGCAGTTCTTC	CASSQEPSGGYNEQFF
NA	TRBV5-1	few	TRBJ2-2	TGCGCCAGCAGCTTATACAGCACCACCGGGGAGCTGTTTTTT	CASSLYSTTGELFF
NA	TRBV29-1	NA	TRBJ2-7	TGCAGCGTTCGGGGTCCAACCTACGAGCAGTACTTC	CSVRGPTYEQYF
NA	TRBV5-1	NA	TRBJ2-5	TGCGCCAGCAGCCCCACGTCGGCCCAAGAGACCCAGTACTTC	CASSPTSAQETQYF
NA	TRBV25-1	NA	TRBJ2-3	TGTGCCAGCAGTGAGTTCCGGGATCCCCAAAATACGCAGTATTTT	CASSEFRDPQNTQYF
NA	TRBV19	NA	TRBJ2-4	TGTGCCAGTAGTCCAAGGGGAGGCTTGGAAAACATTCAGTACTTC	CASSPRGGLENIQYF
NA	TRBV30	NA	TRBJ1-1	TGTGCCTGGAGTGTACTGGGCGGAGGGGGCACTGAAGCTTTCTTT	CAWSVLGGGGTEAFF
NA	TRBV7-9	few	TRBJ1-1	TGTGCCAGCAGCCCGTTAGTGGGTGCACAAATGAACACTGAAGCTTTCTTT	CASSPLVGAQMNTEAFF
NA	TRBV5-4	few	TRBJ2-2	TGTGCCAGCAGCCCGGTCGGCAGGAACACCGGGGAGCTGTTTTTT	CASSPVGRNTGELFF
TRBD2	TRBV5-4	NA	TRBJ2-7	TGTGCCAGCAGCTTGTCTAAGACTAGCGGACCTTCCTACGAGCAGTACTTC	CASSLSKTSGPSYEQYF
NA	TRBV19	NA	TRBJ1-1	TGTGCCAGTAGTGTTCGAGGATTGAACACTGAAGCTTTCTTT	CASSVRGLNTEAFF
TRBD1	TRBV29-1	NA	TRBJ2-7	TGCAGCGTCCCGGGACAGGGGTCCTACGAGCAGTACTTC	CSVPGQGSYEQYF
NA	TRBV5-1	NA	TRBJ1-4	TGCGCCAGCCACCCTGGAGGGCCAACTAATGAAAAACTGTTTTTT	CASHPGGPTNEKLFF